These 23 T cell receptor beta chains were all obtained from the same sample, sequenced in a study of cytomegalovirus exposure and HLA in healthy donors. The PCR made use of 60 Vbeta and 13 Jbeta primers. Sequencing used immunoSEQ multiplex PCR; TCRdb keeps in-frame clones, though not all of them. The sample lists 150,000 to 200,000 clones, roughly 80% occurring once. Sequencing was performed on PBMCs. The receptors originated from a middle-aged man in good health and CMV-seropositive.

There are a few counts of this clone. The rearrangement uses TRBV6-5 and TRBJ1-1; weak D call: TRBD1 (6 bases). Between the trimmed V and J ends, which lost 6 bases and 5 bases, there was a span of 16 bases. The CDR3 is 14 residues long. In germline, CDR1 is MNHEY, CDR2 SVGAGI. The CDR3 reads CASSPPGGRTEAFF. CDR3 nucleotides: TGTGCCAGCAGCCCTCCCGGGGGGCGAACTGAAGCTTTCTTT.

The V gene is TRBV12-2, the J gene TRBJ2-5; the table's TRBD2 call for D was not verified on the DNA. TRBV12-2 constitutes a pseudogene. This CDR3 is 16 amino acids long. Here the CDR3 DNA reads TGTGCAAGTCGCTTAGACACACACTGTGACTACGATGGGCAGTACTTC. Residues: CASRLDTHCDYDGQYF.

The chain recombines TRBV7-6 with TRBJ2-5; the D gene is possibly TRBD1 (6 bases). The germline CDR1 and CDR2 sequences are SGHVS and FNYEAQ. V was trimmed by 10 bases and J by 1 base, leaving 10 bases between them. This CDR3 contains 12 residues. The CDR3 sequence is CAMGHSQETQYF. The CDR3 bases are TGTGCCATGGGACACTCCCAAGAGACCCAGTACTTC.

The chain joins TRBV19 to TRBJ1-5; TRBD1 matches 7 bases. V gave up 5 bases and J gave up 7 bases; unmatched junction bases: 5. This CDR3 has 13 residues. CDR1 and CDR2 (germline): LNHDA, SQIVND (reference sequence). CDR3 coding DNA: TGTGCCAGTAGTCCCGACAGGGCGCAGCCCCAGCATTTT. It yields the protein CASSPDRAQPQHF.

This clone appeared once. The chain carries TRBV4-1 and TRBJ2-1; 9 nucleotides agree with TRBD2. The CDR3 is made up of 16 amino acids. J was trimmed by 5 bases and V by 4 bases; bases with no gene match: 9. Germline loops: CDR1 MGHRA, CDR2 YSYEKL. The CDR3: CASSPGAGGADNEQFF. The CDR3 region has the DNA TGCGCCAGCAGCCCGGGGGCGGGGGGGGCGGACAATGAGCAGTTCTTC.

This sequence joins TRBV19 and TRBJ2-3, with no clear D. Deletions cut 6 bases from V and 2 bases from J, with 6 bases between. The CDR3 runs 12 residues. CDR1 and CDR2 (germline): LNHDA, SQIVND (reference sequence). CDR3 loop: CASSEITDTQYF. As DNA, the CDR3 is TGTGCCAGTAGCGAGATCACAGATACGCAGTATTTT.

The J gene is TRBJ2-3, the V gene TRBV4-3; D possibly corresponds to TRBD2 (7 bases). V was cut by 0 bases and J by 1 base, with 14 bases left in between. The CDR3 length is 17 residues. CDR1 and CDR2 (germline): LGHNA, YSLEER. CDR3 nucleotides: TGCGCCAGCAGCCAAGAGAGGGGGGGGGTTGGCACAGATACGCAGTATTTT. It specifies CASSQERGGVGTDTQYF.

This chain connects TRBV6-5 to TRBJ1-1, with D possibly being TRBD1 (5 bases). Germline assignment: CDR1 MNHEY and CDR2 SVGAGI. The CDR3 is 15 amino acids. Between the trimmed V and J ends, which lost 2 bases and 4 bases, there was a span of 14 bases. The CDR3 region has the DNA TGTGCCAGCAGTTACCAGGGTTTGGGTCGCACTGAAGCTTTCTTT. Its translation is CASSYQGLGRTEAFF.

This clone was observed a few times. V gene TRBV4-3 combines with J gene TRBJ1-4; tentatively, D is TRBD1 (5 bases). V was pared by 4 bases and J by 5 bases, with 14 bases between. This CDR3 contains 15 residues. CDR1 is LGHNA, CDR2 YSLEER, per germline. CDR3 loop: CASSPGGGANEKLFF. CDR3 DNA: TGCGCCAGCAGCCCCGGTGGAGGGGCGAATGAAAAACTGTTTTTT.

This chain links TRBV30 with TRBJ2-5; weak D call: TRBD2 (5 bases). Germline V lookup: CDR1 GTSNPN, CDR2 SVGIG (reference sequence). The CDR3 has 14 residues. V lost 0 bases and J 0 bases, leaving 8 bases between the germline ends. The CDR3 sequence: CAWSVRGNQETQYF. In DNA, the CDR3 is TGTGCCTGGAGTGTACGAGGGAACCAAGAGACCCAGTACTTC.

This rearrangement joins TRBV7-3 to TRBJ2-2; D unclear. This CDR3 has 12 amino acids. Trimming left V 5 bases short and J 6 bases short, with 7 bases between. Germline V gene lookup returns CDR1 SGHTA and CDR2 FQGTGA. CDR3 in DNA: TGTGCCAGCAGCACAATTTCCGGGGAGCTGTTTTTT. It translates to CASSTISGELFF.

The chain has TRBV5-1 and TRBJ1-4; D might be TRBD1 (6 bases). Per germline, CDR1 SGHRS and CDR2 YFSETQ. CDR3 length: 14 amino acids. Trimming cost V 2 bases and J 8 bases, with 13 bases left between them. CDR3 protein: CASSLGIGQEKLFF. For the CDR3, the DNA is TGCGCCAGCAGCTTAGGAATTGGACAGGAAAAACTGTTTTTT. Looking up the rest from reference TRBV5-1 and TRBJ1-4 gives the full variable domain: KAGVTQTPRYLIKTRGQQVTLSCSPISGHRSVSWYQQTPGQGLQFLFEYFSETQRNKGNFPGRFSGRQFSNSRSEMNVSTLELGDSALYLCASSLGIGQEKLFFGSGTQLSVL.

The rearrangement uses TRBV7-9 and TRBJ1-1; D remains unclear. The CDR3 runs to 14 residues. CDR1 is SEHNR and CDR2 is FQNEAQ in the germline V gene (reference sequence). V was trimmed by 4 bases and J by 4 bases, leaving 13 bases between them. As DNA, the CDR3 is TGTGCCAGCAGCTCCGAAACGAGAAGCACTGAAGCTTTCTTT. It translates to CASSSETRSTEAFF.

The rearrangement links TRBV30 to TRBJ1-1; 12 nucleotides align to TRBD1. This CDR3 is built from 14 residues. CDR1 is GTSNPN and CDR2 is SVGIG in the germline V gene (reference sequence). V lost 3 bases to trimming and J lost 3 bases; unmatched junction nucleotides: 2. This CDR3 is CAWSGTGGYTEAFF. CDR3 DNA: TGTGCCTGGAGCGGGACAGGGGGCTACACTGAAGCTTTCTTT. Drawing the rest from reference TRBV30 and TRBJ1-1, the complete variable domain is SQTIHQWPATLVQPVGSPLSLECTVEGTSNPNLYWYRQAAGRGLQLLFYSVGIGQISSEVPQNLSASRPQDRQFILSSKKLLLSDSGFYLCAWSGTGGYTEAFFGQGTRLTVV.

This chain uses TRBV21-1 with TRBJ2-6; the table's D call of TRBD1 was not tested on the DNA. TRBV21-1 is tagged as a pseudogene. CDR3 length: 18 residues. CDR3 nucleotides: TGTGCCAGCAGCCTCTCGGTACCCGGACAGTCTGGGGCCAACGTCCTGACTTTC. Amino acids: CASSLSVPGQSGANVLTF.

This clone has a single count. The V call is TRBV6-5, the J call TRBJ2-3; D call uncertain. In germline, CDR1 is MNHEY, CDR2 SVGAGI. V gave up 5 bases and J gave up 4 bases, with 10 bases separating them. CDR3 length: 13 residues. The CDR3 region is CASSTYAADTQYF. DNA of the CDR3: TGTGCCAGCAGTACCTACGCCGCAGATACGCAGTATTTT.

This sequence joins TRBV5-4 and TRBJ2-3; 11 positions agree with TRBD1. The V gene end was trimmed by 5 bases and the J gene end by 4 bases; junction bases not matched to a gene: 6. The CDR3 spans 15 residues. In germline, CDR1 is SGHNT, CDR2 YYREEE (reference sequence). The CDR3 DNA follows: TGTGCCAGCAGGCGGGGACAGGGGGAGGCAGATACGCAGTATTTT. Its protein is CASRRGQGEADTQYF.

This clone was counted a few times. The chain links TRBV28 to TRBJ1-1; D is ambiguous. The V end was cut by 7 bases, the J end by 4 bases, with 10 bases between. CDR3 length equals 12 residues. Germline lookup yields CDR1 MDHEN and CDR2 SYDVKM. CDR3 bases: TGTGCCAGCAAGGAGTTCGGCACTGAAGCTTTCTTT. Its protein is CASKEFGTEAFF.

The chain couples TRBV18 to TRBJ2-3; no reliable D call. V was trimmed by 6 bases and J by 2 bases, leaving 12 bases between them. CDR3 length: 14 residues. The germline CDR1 and CDR2 sequences are KGHSH and LQKENI. As DNA, the CDR3 is TGTGCCAGCTCGCTCGGAGCTTACACAGATACGCAGTATTTT. Translating gives CASSLGAYTDTQYF.

The chain couples TRBV28 to TRBJ1-2; D call uncertain. Germline CDR1 and CDR2: MDHEN and SYDVKM. The CDR3 is made up of 14 amino acids. With 7 bases removed from V and 7 bases from J, the gap between germline ends came to 19 bases. The CDR3 sequence: CASKFTSLAAGYTF. The CDR3 coding sequence is TGTGCCAGCAAGTTTACAAGTCTCGCGGCTGGCTACACCTTC.

This clone appeared once. The rearrangement joins TRBV7-2 to TRBJ1-2; 7 positions match TRBD1. Trimming cost V 3 bases and J 8 bases; bases outside gene matches: 9. This CDR3 region has 14 residues. Germline V gene data show CDR1 as SGHTA and CDR2 as FQGNSA. CDR3 sequence reads: CASSFLNRGRGYTF. The CDR3 region has the DNA TGTGCCAGCAGCTTCCTGAACAGGGGTCGGGGCTACACCTTC. The full variable domain, completed using reference TRBV7-2 and TRBJ1-2, is GAGVSQSPSNKVTEKGKDVELRCDPISGHTALYWYRQSLGQGLEFLIYFQGNSAPDKSGLPSDRFSAERTGGSVSTLTIQRTQQEDSAVYLCASSFLNRGRGYTFGSGTRLTVV.

The chain uses TRBV4-2 and TRBJ1-1, with unresolved D. There are 15 residues in the CDR3. V was cut by 0 bases and J by 6 bases, with 14 bases left in between. Looked up from germline, CDR1 is LGHNA and CDR2 is YNFKEQ. CDR3 loop: CASSQERLGRSEAFF. The CDR3 DNA reads TGTGCCAGCAGCCAAGAAAGGCTCGGGAGATCTGAAGCTTTCTTT.

The rearrangement links TRBV29-1 to TRBJ2-3; D uncertain. The CDR3 totals 14 residues. The V and J ends lost 1 base and 3 bases respectively, with 11 bases between them. Germline V gene sequence: CDR1 SQVTM, CDR2 ANQGSEA. The CDR3 DNA sequence: TGCAGCGTTGAAGCCGCCGAGAGGACAGATACGCAGTATTTT. Residues: CSVEAAERTDTQYF.